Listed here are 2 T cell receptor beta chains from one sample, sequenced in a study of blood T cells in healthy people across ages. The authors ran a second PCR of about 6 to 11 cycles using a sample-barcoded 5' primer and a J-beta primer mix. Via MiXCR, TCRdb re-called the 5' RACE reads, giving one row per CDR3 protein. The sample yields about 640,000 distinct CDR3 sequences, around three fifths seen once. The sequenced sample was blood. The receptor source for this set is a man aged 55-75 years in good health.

CDR3 amino acids: CASSLLAVRGEAANVLTF. DNA of the CDR3: TGTGCCAGCAGTTTATTGGCAGTGAGAGGGGAGGCAGCCAACGTCCTGACTTTC. The chain joins TRBV27 to TRBJ2-6; the D gene is possibly TRBD2 (6 bases). This CDR3 contains 18 residues. V was cut by 1 base and J by 7 bases, with 20 bases left in between. CDR1 is MNHEY and CDR2 is SMNVEV in the germline V gene (reference sequence).

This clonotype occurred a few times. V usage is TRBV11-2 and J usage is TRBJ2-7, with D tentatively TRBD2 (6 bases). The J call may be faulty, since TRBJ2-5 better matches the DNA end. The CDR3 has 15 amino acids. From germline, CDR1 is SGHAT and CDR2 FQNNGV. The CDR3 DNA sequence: TGTGCCAGCAGCTTTACGTCGGGGGAATCGGAGACCCAGTACTTC. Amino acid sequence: CASSFTSGESETQYF.